This passage covers 14 T cell receptor beta chains from one sample sequenced in a study of response to subunit inactivated influenza vaccine. TCRdb used MiXCR to reprocess the RT-PCR reads, holding one entry per CDR3 protein. The sample records some 480,000 distinct CDR3 sequences, 9.5% to 13% being singletons. The sequencing used PBMCs from blood, collected roughly 46 days after vaccination. Source of these receptors: a man aged 50-59 years who received an inactivated influenza vaccine.

The sample holds many counts of this clonotype. The V call is TRBV20-1, the J call TRBJ2-7; 10 positions match TRBD2. CDR3 length equals 13 residues. Germline loops: CDR1 DFQATT, CDR2 SNEGSKA (reference sequence). Germline trimming cut 1 base from V and 9 bases from J; bases unmatched to any gene: 6. CDR3 bases: TGCAGTGCTAGAGTTGGGCTAGCGGGGGCGCAGTACTTC. This codes for CSARVGLAGAQYF.

The genes are TRBV7-2 and TRBJ2-1; 7 bases map to TRBD2. The CDR3 extends over 17 amino acids. Germline CDR1 SGHTA, CDR2 FQGNSA. V trimming: 5 bases; J trimming: 1 base; junction bases outside the gene matches: 11. The CDR3: CASSPFVAGGSYNEQFF. In DNA form, the CDR3 reads TGTGCCAGCAGCCCCTTTGTGGCCGGGGGGTCCTACAATGAGCAGTTCTTC. The whole variable domain, filled in from reference TRBV7-2 and TRBJ2-1, reads GAGVSQSPSNKVTEKGKDVELRCDPISGHTALYWYRQSLGQGLEFLIYFQGNSAPDKSGLPSDRFSAERTGGSVSTLTIQRTQQEDSAVYLCASSPFVAGGSYNEQFFGPGTRLTVL.

Remarks on this clonotype: The junction does not match germline at one end; this may be a read error. The chain joins TRBV20-1 to TRBJ2-3, with TRBD2 matching over 8 bases. The CDR3 is made up of 15 amino acids. The germline V gene encodes CDR1 DFQATT and CDR2 SNEGSKA (reference sequence). The CDR3 nucleotides are TGCTGTGCTAGGACTCAAGCGGGAGCGCCAGATACGCAGTATTTT. Protein: CCARTQAGAPDTQYF.

This sequence joins TRBV20-1 and TRBJ1-1; D remains ambiguous. The V end lost 3 bases, the J end lost 1 base, and 6 bases lay between the germline ends. CDR1 and CDR2 from the germline V gene are DFQATT and SNEGSKA (reference sequence). The CDR3 covers 12 residues. CDR3 in DNA: TGCAGTGCTAGCGCCCCGAACACTGAAGCTTTCTTT. Its translation is CSASAPNTEAFF.

The chain has TRBV25-1 and TRBJ2-5; D is uncertain. CDR3 length: 13 amino acids. Germline V lookup: CDR1 MGHDK, CDR2 SYGVNS. V dropped 2 bases and J dropped 5 bases, with 9 bases sitting between them. The DNA of the CDR3 is TGTGCCAGCAGTGAAAATCTGAGGGAGACCCAGTACTTC. Its protein product is CASSENLRETQYF.

As to this clonotype: Being one base from a much bigger clone, this may be a read error. The chain joins TRBV20-1 to TRBJ1-4; D is unclear. This CDR3 is 13 amino acids long. CDR1 is DFQATT, CDR2 SNEGSKA, per germline (reference sequence). V was shortened by 0 bases and J by 12 bases, with 14 bases between the two germline ends. The CDR3 DNA is TGCAGTGCTAGAGATAATACATTATCCGAACTGTTTTTT. Amino acid sequence: CSARDNTLSELFF.

This clonotype was seen ten or more times. The chain links TRBV5-1 to TRBJ2-7; 8 nucleotides line up with TRBD1. CDR1 and CDR2 (germline): SGHRS, YFSETQ. V trimming: 4 bases; J trimming: 2 bases; junction bases outside the gene matches: 5. The CDR3 spans 14 residues. CDR3 coding DNA: TGCGCCAGCAGCCCGGGACAGGCAACCTACGAGCAGTACTTC. Its protein product is CASSPGQATYEQYF.

The rearrangement joins TRBV7-2 to TRBJ2-5; possibly TRBD1 or TRBD2 for D (6 bases each). Trimming left V 8 bases short and J 3 bases short, with 13 bases between. The germline V gene has CDR1 SGHTA and CDR2 FQGNSA. This CDR3 contains 13 residues. In nucleotides, the CDR3 is TGTGCCAGCCGGCTAGGGGGGAAAGAGACCCAGTACTTC. Translating it yields CASRLGGKETQYF. Complete variable domain (other parts from reference TRBV7-2 and TRBJ2-5): GAGVSQSPSNKVTEKGKDVELRCDPISGHTALYWYRQSLGQGLEFLIYFQGNSAPDKSGLPSDRFSAERTGGSVSTLTIQRTQQEDSAVYLCASRLGGKETQYFGPGTRLLVL.

The J gene is TRBJ2-2, the V gene TRBV5-1; D call uncertain. The V end lost 1 base, the J end lost 0 bases, and 4 bases lay between the germline ends. Germline V lookup: CDR1 SGHRS, CDR2 YFSETQ. CDR3 length: 14 amino acids. CDR3 in DNA: TGCGCCAGCAGCTTGAGCGCGAACACCGGGGAGCTGTTTTTT. Translated: CASSLSANTGELFF.

Worth noting for this clonotype: A much more abundant neighbour one base away suggests this may be a read error. The chain combines TRBV29-1 with TRBJ2-1; D possibly corresponds to TRBD2 (6 bases). The CDR3 is 14 amino acids. Germline CDR1 reads SQVTM; CDR2 reads ANQGSEA. CDR3 DNA: TGCAGCATTGAAGATCTTGGCGGGGACAATGAGCAGTTCTTC. Translating it yields CSIEDLGGDNEQFF.

The chain joins TRBV6-2 or TRBV6-3 to TRBJ2-2; 8 bases are shared with TRBD1. The CDR3 extends over 15 amino acids. V was pared by 5 bases and J by 5 bases, with 7 bases of the junction left unmatched. Germline V gene data show CDR1 as MNHEY and CDR2 as SVGEGT. CDR3 amino acids: CASSPRQGPTGELFF. CDR3 DNA sequence: TGTGCCAGCAGTCCCCGACAGGGGCCAACCGGGGAGCTGTTTTTT.

This clonotype was observed at least ten times. V and J are TRBV5-1 and TRBJ2-7, with D possibly TRBD2 on 6 matching bases. V lost 0 bases and J 3 bases, leaving 16 bases between the germline ends. CDR1 and CDR2 from the germline V gene are SGHRS and YFSETQ. The CDR3 extends over 16 amino acids. CDR3 nucleotides: TGCGCCAGCAGCTTGGCGGGCCGGGGGATTGGCTACGAGCAGTACTTC. Encoded protein: CASSLAGRGIGYEQYF.

The V call is TRBV3-1, the J call TRBJ2-1; weak D call: TRBD2 (5 bases). Trimming removed 2 bases at V and 7 bases at J, with 12 bases between. Per germline, CDR1 LGHDT and CDR2 YNNKEL (reference sequence). The CDR3 sequence is 14 residues long. The CDR3 protein is CASSQLTGKNEQFF. The CDR3 DNA follows: TGTGCCAGCAGCCAACTAACGGGGAAAAATGAGCAGTTCTTC.

This clonotype was counted many times. The chain is built from TRBV7-3 and TRBJ2-2; D assignment may be TRBD1 or TRBD2 (5 bases each). Germline assignment: CDR1 SGHTA and CDR2 FQGTGA. V dropped 5 bases and J dropped 5 bases, with 21 bases sitting between them. This CDR3 has 17 amino acids. The CDR3 region has the DNA TGTGCCAGCAGCCCACATCATCAGGGAGTAAGGACCGGGGAGCTGTTTTTT. Protein product: CASSPHHQGVRTGELFF.